The 22 T cell receptor beta chains given below trace back to one sample, sequenced in a study of cytomegalovirus exposure and HLA in healthy donors (TCRdb year 2017). The library relied on the immunoSEQ multiplex PCR assay. For the multiplex PCR, a mixture combining 60 forward primers for TCR Vbeta segments and 13 reverse primers for TCR Jbeta segments was used. Not all clones reach the TCRdb copy of this immuneACCESS table, which keeps in-frame sequences only. Checked studies attribute under half of the gap to unresolved V genes and leave the rest unexplained. Across this sample there are some 130,000 clones, with approximately 63% seen only once. About 2.2% of the sample rests with the top ten. The specimen sequenced was PBMCs. These receptors were taken from a woman between 55 and 75 years old in good health and CMV-seropositive.

The rearrangement joins TRBV11-2 to TRBJ2-5, with 15 bases identical to TRBD2. Germline values: CDR1 SGHAT, CDR2 FQNNGV. With V trimmed by 0 bases and J by 5 bases, 7 bases remained unmatched. This CDR3 is built from 18 residues. The CDR3 region is CASSLDHGLAGGPETQYF. The CDR3 nucleotides are TGTGCCAGCAGCTTAGATCACGGACTAGCGGGAGGGCCGGAGACCCAGTACTTC.

The table lists this clone with a few counts. The gene calls are TRBV29-1 and TRBJ2-5; TRBD1 aligns across 8 bases. The DNA end favors TRBJ2-7, so the J call may be wrong. This CDR3 spans 16 amino acids. Germline lookup yields CDR1 SQVTM and CDR2 ANQGSEA. The chain's CDR3 is CSVLGAPGQGRYEQYF. The DNA of the CDR3 is TGCAGCGTTTTAGGGGCACCTGGACAGGGTCGGTACGAGCAGTACTTC.

The chain uses TRBV7-8 and TRBJ2-1; TRBD2 aligns across 16 bases. The V gene's germline CDR1 is SGHVS and CDR2 FQNEAQ. After removal of 1 base from V and 7 bases from J, the junction contained 7 bases not matched to a gene. The CDR3 contains 18 residues. The CDR3: CASSLVSGTSGRANEQFF. The CDR3 region has the DNA TGTGCCAGCAGCTTAGTATCAGGGACTAGCGGGAGGGCAAATGAGCAGTTCTTC. Full variable domain (remainder filled in from reference TRBV7-8 and TRBJ2-1): GAGVSQSPRYKVAKRGQDVALRCDPISGHVSLFWYQQALGQGPEFLTYFQNEAQLDKSGLPSDRFFAERPEGSVSTLKIQRTQQEDSAVYLCASSLVSGTSGRANEQFFGPGTRLTVL.

The V and J genes are TRBV18 and TRBJ2-7; D is perhaps TRBD1 (6 bases). Trimming left V 5 bases short and J 6 bases short, with 20 bases between. The CDR3 is made up of 15 amino acids. Germline V CDR1 and CDR2: KGHSH, LQKENI. CDR3 coding DNA: TGTGCCAGCTCATCACAACAGGGTTCCGGGCCCGAGCAGTACTTC. This translates into CASSSQQGSGPEQYF.

The chain joins TRBV30 to TRBJ1-2, with D hard to call. There are 14 residues in the CDR3. Germline V CDR1 and CDR2: GTSNPN, SVGIG (reference sequence). Trimming took 3 bases from V and 8 from J, leaving 19 bases between them. This CDR3 is CAWSPDGVLRGYTF. In DNA form, the CDR3 reads TGTGCCTGGAGCCCTGACGGGGTATTACGGGGCTACACCTTC.

This chain uses TRBV10-3 with TRBJ1-1; weak D call: TRBD1 (6 bases). The CDR3 is made up of 14 amino acids. Germline V gives CDR1 ENHRY, CDR2 SYGVKD. Trimming took 0 bases from V and 13 from J, leaving 18 bases between them. CDR3 region: CAISESITGTSGFF. As DNA, the CDR3 is TGTGCCATCAGTGAGTCGATCACAGGGACCAGTGGTTTCTTT.

This clone was seen only once. The chain recombines TRBV7-2 with TRBJ1-2; a possible D gene is TRBD1 (5 bases). The ends were cut back, 3 bases at V and 7 bases at J, with 12 bases in the middle. The CDR3 loop spans 13 amino acids. CDR1 is SGHTA and CDR2 is FQGNSA in the germline V gene. DNA of the CDR3: TGTGCCAGCAGCTTTCCAGGGAAATTTGGCTACACCTTC. Its translation is CASSFPGKFGYTF.

The V and J genes are TRBV2 and TRBJ1-1, with unresolved D. With 4 bases removed from V and 5 bases from J, the gap between germline ends came to 14 bases. This CDR3 spans 14 amino acids. The germline V gene has CDR1 SNHLY and CDR2 FYNNEI. The CDR3 DNA follows: TGTGCCAGCAGTGCCCTCCCGACGGGGACTGAAGCTTTCTTT. It is translated as CASSALPTGTEAFF.

This chain joins TRBV7-6 and TRBJ1-1, with TRBD1 identical over 10 bases. The germline CDR1 and CDR2 sequences are SGHVS and FNYEAQ. Trimming cost V 1 base and J 5 bases; bases outside gene matches: 7. This CDR3 is 16 amino acids long. For the CDR3, the DNA is TGTGCCAGCAGCTTAGGGACAGGGGGAAGTGGGACTGAAGCTTTCTTT. This codes for CASSLGTGGSGTEAFF.

The CDR3 DNA is TGTGCCAGCAGCTTGGCCTCGAGGAGCACCGGGGAGCTGTTTTTT. Protein sequence: CASSLASRSTGELFF. The rearrangement links TRBV5-4 to TRBJ2-2; D gene ambiguous. Looked up from germline, CDR1 is SGHNT and CDR2 is YYREEE (reference sequence). V lost 0 bases and J lost 4, with 10 bases in between. CDR3 length: 15 residues.

This clone has just a few counts. Different DNA sequences within this sample yield the same CDR3. This chain links TRBV5-4 with TRBJ2-3; 10 bases agree with TRBD2. V lost 4 bases, J lost 1 base, and 3 bases stayed unmatched. This CDR3 has 15 amino acids. CDR1 is SGHNT and CDR2 is YYREEE in the germline V gene (reference sequence). In DNA, the CDR3 is TGTGCCAGCAGCCCCGGGACTAGCGGCACAGATACGCAGTATTTT. Translation gives CASSPGTSGTDTQYF. The entire variable domain, with the rest obtained from reference TRBV5-4 and TRBJ2-3, is as follows: ETGVTQSPTHLIKTRGQQVTLRCSSQSGHNTVSWYQQALGQGPQFIFQYYREEENGRGNFPPRFSGLQFPNYSSELNVNALELDDSALYLCASSPGTSGTDTQYFGPGTRLTVL.

The chain links TRBV6-5 to TRBJ1-2; 7 nucleotides match TRBD1. The CDR3 sequence is 16 residues long. The germline CDR1 and CDR2 sequences are MNHEY and SVGAGI. Trimming cost V 4 bases and J 1 base; bases outside gene matches: 9. CDR3 in amino acids: CASSSLQGKNNYGYTF. CDR3 in DNA: TGTGCCAGCAGTTCCCTACAGGGGAAGAATAACTATGGCTACACCTTC.

The chain employs TRBV9 and TRBJ1-5; tentative D call: TRBD1 (5 bases). Trimming left V 2 bases short and J 4 bases short, with 10 bases between. The CDR3 totals 14 residues. CDR1 SGDLS and CDR2 YYNGEE come from the germline V gene. The CDR3 nucleotides read TGTGCCAGCAGCGTCCTCCCAGGGAATCAGCCCCAGCATTTT. This gives the protein CASSVLPGNQPQHF.

This rearrangement joins TRBV5-8 to TRBJ2-7, with D hard to call. Trimming took off 3 bases at V and 6 bases at J, with 7 bases between the two ends. The germline gives CDR1 SGHTS, CDR2 YDEGEE. This CDR3 contains 11 residues. The CDR3 is CASSSPREQYF. CDR3 coding DNA: TGTGCCAGCAGCTCCCCCCGCGAGCAGTACTTC. The whole variable domain, remainder taken from reference TRBV5-8 and TRBJ2-7, is EAGVTQSPTHLIKTRGQQATLRCSPISGHTSVYWYQQALGLGLQFLLWYDEGEERNRGNFPPRFSGRQFPNYSSELNVNALELEDSALYLCASSSPREQYFGPGTRLTVT.

This clone turned up a few times. The chain is built from TRBV27 and TRBJ1-1, with D perhaps TRBD1 (5 bases). The CDR3 contains 14 residues. CDR1 is MNHEY, CDR2 SMNVEV, per germline (reference sequence). The germline V and J ends were trimmed by 0 bases and 1 base, with 6 bases remaining between them. The CDR3 DNA is TGTGCCAGCAGTTTATCAAGGGGGAACACTGAAGCTTTCTTT. This encodes CASSLSRGNTEAFF.

This clone appeared a single time. The chain links TRBV2 to TRBJ2-4, with a weak D call TRBD1 (5 bases). V was pared by 4 bases and J by 0 bases, with 16 bases between. Germline loops: CDR1 SNHLY, CDR2 FYNNEI. CDR3 length equals 17 residues. The CDR3 reads CASSVIKDRLAKNIQYF. Here the CDR3 DNA reads TGTGCCAGCAGTGTCATAAAAGACAGATTAGCCAAAAACATTCAGTACTTC.

Concerning this clone itself: At the DNA level, this CDR3 is encoded by other sequences in the same sample as well. The V gene is TRBV5-1, the J gene TRBJ1-1; 7 bases agree with TRBD1. After removal of 4 bases from V and 1 base from J, the junction contained 4 bases not matched to a gene. The CDR3 spans 14 residues. Germline values: CDR1 SGHRS, CDR2 YFSETQ. Written as DNA, the CDR3 is TGCGCCAGCAGCCGCGGACAGGAGAACACTGAAGCTTTCTTT. Its protein is CASSRGQENTEAFF. Using reference TRBV5-1 and TRBJ1-1 for the parts outside the CDR3, the full variable domain is KAGVTQTPRYLIKTRGQQVTLSCSPISGHRSVSWYQQTPGQGLQFLFEYFSETQRNKGNFPGRFSGRQFSNSRSEMNVSTLELGDSALYLCASSRGQENTEAFFGQGTRLTVV.

This chain links TRBV9 with TRBJ2-3; a possible D gene is TRBD1 (5 bases). Trimming took off 0 bases at V and 4 bases at J, with 6 bases between the two ends. The CDR3 is 13 residues long. From germline, CDR1 is SGDLS and CDR2 YYNGEE. CDR3 region: CASSVGQPDTQYF. The CDR3 nucleotides are TGTGCCAGCAGCGTAGGACAGCCAGATACGCAGTATTTT.

The genes are TRBV18 and TRBJ1-1; D perhaps matches TRBD1 (6 bases). Trimming cost V 1 base and J 0 bases, with 9 bases left between them. This CDR3 is built from 15 residues. Germline values: CDR1 KGHSH, CDR2 LQKENI. The CDR3 sequence is CASSPQGVMNTEAFF. CDR3 in DNA: TGTGCCAGCTCACCACAGGGGGTTATGAACACTGAAGCTTTCTTT.

J is TRBJ1-5 and V is TRBV28, with 7 bases fitting TRBD1. This CDR3 is built from 13 residues. Germline loops: CDR1 MDHEN, CDR2 SYDVKM. V shed 6 bases and J 6 bases; nucleotides not matched to a gene: 5. The CDR3 coding sequence is TGTGCCAGCAGACAGGGGAACGGTCAGCCCCAGCATTTT. Protein: CASRQGNGQPQHF.

This rearrangement joins TRBV30 to TRBJ1-1; 7 bases are a match to TRBD1. The CDR3 has 15 residues. Germline CDR1 is GTSNPN and CDR2 is SVGIG (reference sequence). V shed 3 bases and J 0 bases; nucleotides not matched to a gene: 7. CDR3 in DNA: TGTGCCTGGAGCCAGGGGGAAAAGGTGAACACTGAAGCTTTCTTT. Translation gives CAWSQGEKVNTEAFF.

The chain recombines TRBV30 with TRBJ1-4; weak D call: TRBD1 (6 bases). The germline CDR1 and CDR2 sequences are GTSNPN and SVGIG (reference sequence). This CDR3 spans 13 amino acids. Trimming removed 3 bases from V and 6 bases from J, with 11 bases in between. CDR3 bases: TGTGCCTGGAGAGGGGGGGCTGATGAAAAACTGTTTTTT. Amino acid sequence: CAWRGGADEKLFF.